The 14 T cell receptor beta chains in this list originate from one sample, sequenced in a study of blood T cell repertoires in COVID-19. Sequencing used immunoSEQ multiplex PCR; TCRdb keeps in-frame clones, though not all of them. The data hold about 120,000 clones, with about 90% observed a single time. What was sequenced was peripheral blood. These receptor sequences come from a man aged 65-85 years who had recovered from COVID-19.

The rearrangement links TRBV12-3 or TRBV12-4 to TRBJ2-2; D gene uncertain. The CDR3 has 12 amino acids. The V end lost 6 bases, the J end lost 6 bases, and 8 bases lay between the germline ends. The CDR3 DNA reads TGTGCCAGCAGCCCTAACCCCGGGGAGCTGTTTTTT. Residues: CASSPNPGELFF.

The rearrangement links TRBV9 to TRBJ1-2; 8 bases map to TRBD1. V gave up 3 bases and J gave up 4 bases; unmatched junction bases: 5. CDR1 is SGDLS, CDR2 YYNGEE, per germline. There are 14 residues in the CDR3. CDR3 nucleotides: TGTGCCAGCAGCGCACAGGGACAGGTCTATGGCTACACCTTC. Translation: CASSAQGQVYGYTF.

The CDR3 bases are TGCGCCAGCAGTGCCAGTCGTCAAGAGACCCAGTACTTC. Translation: CASSASRQETQYF. J is TRBJ2-5 and V is TRBV10-2; no clear D gene. V gave up 4 bases and J gave up 2 bases, with 8 bases separating them. In germline, CDR1 is WSHSY, CDR2 SAAADI. The CDR3 length is 13 residues.

The chain uses TRBV18 and TRBJ2-2; 10 bases are a match to TRBD2. Losses at the gene ends were 0 bases for V and 2 bases for J; bases not matched to a gene: 3. The CDR3 is 17 amino acids. Germline CDR1 KGHSH, CDR2 LQKENI. CDR3: CASSPPAGGPNTGELFF. The CDR3 DNA reads TGTGCCAGCTCACCACCAGCGGGAGGGCCAAACACCGGGGAGCTGTTTTTT.

Only a few counts were recorded for this clone. The rearrangement uses TRBV25-1 and TRBJ2-3; TRBD1 is a possible D gene (6 bases). Germline V gene data show CDR1 as MGHDK and CDR2 as SYGVNS. There are 16 residues in the CDR3. V shed 3 bases and J shed 2 bases, with 15 bases lying between them. DNA of the CDR3: TGTGCCAGCAGTGACAGTCCACAGGGCTACACAGATACGCAGTATTTT. It codes for CASSDSPQGYTDTQYF.

This chain links TRBV13 with TRBJ1-1, with 7 bases matching TRBD1. The CDR3 totals 14 residues. The ends lost 2 bases at V and 3 bases at J; junction bases unmatched: 3. Germline CDR1 is PRHDT and CDR2 is FYEKMQ (reference sequence). The CDR3 nucleotides are TGTGCCAGCAGCTTATTGACAGGGTACACTGAAGCTTTCTTT. Translated: CASSLLTGYTEAFF.

V is TRBV9 and J is TRBJ2-3, with D possibly matching TRBD2 (7 bases). V lost 2 bases to trimming and J lost 3 bases, with 13 bases between them. The germline V gene has CDR1 SGDLS and CDR2 YYNGEE. CDR3 length: 15 amino acids. Here the CDR3 reads CASSVGGAGTDTQYF. The CDR3 DNA sequence: TGTGCCAGCAGCGTGGGGGGGGCTGGGACAGATACGCAGTATTTT.

This clone has just one count. The chain is built from TRBV5-1 and TRBJ2-1, with unresolved D. The CDR3 runs to 14 residues. Trimming removed 0 bases from V and 0 bases from J, with 4 bases in between. Germline CDR1 reads SGHRS; CDR2 reads YFSETQ. DNA for the CDR3: TGCGCCAGCAGCTTGGTCCTCTCCTACAATGAGCAGTTCTTC. Amino acid sequence: CASSLVLSYNEQFF.

This clone was recorded a few times. This chain uses TRBV2 with TRBJ2-5; 12 bases align to TRBD2. CDR3 length: 19 amino acids. Germline V gene data show CDR1 as SNHLY and CDR2 as FYNNEI. With 2 bases clipped from V and 7 bases from J, the junction kept 17 bases outside the gene matches. Here the CDR3 reads CASSERGWASGGASPTQYF. The CDR3 DNA reads TGTGCCAGCAGTGAAAGGGGTTGGGCTAGCGGGGGGGCCTCACCGACCCAGTACTTC.

This sequence joins TRBV21-1 and TRBJ2-7; the table gives TRBD2 as D, unverified against the DNA. TRBV21-1 has pseudogene status. This CDR3 contains 16 residues. The DNA of the CDR3 is TGTGCCAGCTCCCTCTTAGCGGGGTACGCCTCCTACGAGCAGTACTTC. This gives the protein CASSLLAGYASYEQYF.

The rearrangement joins TRBV30 to TRBJ2-7, with 10 bases identical to TRBD1. With V trimmed by 0 bases and J by 3 bases, 5 bases remained unmatched. The CDR3 is 15 amino acids. Germline V CDR1 and CDR2: GTSNPN, SVGIG (reference sequence). CDR3 nucleotide sequence: TGTGCCTGGAGTGTATGGGGGGACAGGGGCTACGAGCAGTACTTC. The encoded protein is CAWSVWGDRGYEQYF.

V gene TRBV7-2 combines with J gene TRBJ2-1, with TRBD2 matching 8 bases. Germline CDR1 SGHTA, CDR2 FQGNSA. The CDR3 contains 19 residues. V shed 0 bases, J shed 7 bases, and the junction held 17 bases outside the gene matches. Written as DNA, the CDR3 is TGTGCCAGCAGCTTAGCAGGTAGCAAGAGCGGGAGACCGAGAAATGAGCAGTTCTTC. Protein product: CASSLAGSKSGRPRNEQFF.

The rearrangement links TRBV20-1 to TRBJ1-5, with D tentatively TRBD1 (5 bases). Per the germline V gene, CDR1 is DFQATT and CDR2 is SNEGSKA (reference sequence). V was cut by 3 bases and J by 3 bases, with 15 bases left in between. The CDR3 runs 15 residues. The chain's CDR3 is CSASLDNQYNQPQHF. CDR3 DNA sequence: TGCAGTGCTAGTTTGGACAACCAATACAATCAGCCCCAGCATTTT.

The chain uses TRBV11-3 and TRBJ2-5; the match to TRBD1 covers 7 bases. Germline V gives CDR1 SGHNT, CDR2 YENEEA. Trimming at V came to 5 bases and at J to 1 base, leaving 4 bases not matched to a gene. The CDR3 contains 14 residues. In DNA form, the CDR3 reads TGTGCCAGCAGCCACGGACAGGCCCAAGAGACCCAGTACTTC. Translating it yields CASSHGQAQETQYF. The variable domain in full, completed from reference TRBV11-3 and TRBJ2-5, reads EAGVVQSPRYKIIEKKQPVAFWCNPISGHNTLYWYLQNLGQGPELLIRYENEEAVDDSQLPKDRFSAERLKGVDSTLKIQPAELGDSAVYLCASSHGQAQETQYFGPGTRLLVL.